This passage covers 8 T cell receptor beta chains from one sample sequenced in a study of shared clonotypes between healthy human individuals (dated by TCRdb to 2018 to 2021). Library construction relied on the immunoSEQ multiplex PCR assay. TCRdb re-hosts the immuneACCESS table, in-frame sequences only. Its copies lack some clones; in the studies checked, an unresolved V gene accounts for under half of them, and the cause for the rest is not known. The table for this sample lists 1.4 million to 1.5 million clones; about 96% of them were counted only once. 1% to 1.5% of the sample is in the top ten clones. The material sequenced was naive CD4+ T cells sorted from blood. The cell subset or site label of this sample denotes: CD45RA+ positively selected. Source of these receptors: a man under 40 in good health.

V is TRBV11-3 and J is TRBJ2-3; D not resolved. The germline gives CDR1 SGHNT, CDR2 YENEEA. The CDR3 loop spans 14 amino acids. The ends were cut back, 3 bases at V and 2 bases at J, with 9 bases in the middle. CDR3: CASSLGTNTDTQYF. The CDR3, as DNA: TGTGCCAGCAGCTTGGGCACAAACACAGATACGCAGTATTTT.

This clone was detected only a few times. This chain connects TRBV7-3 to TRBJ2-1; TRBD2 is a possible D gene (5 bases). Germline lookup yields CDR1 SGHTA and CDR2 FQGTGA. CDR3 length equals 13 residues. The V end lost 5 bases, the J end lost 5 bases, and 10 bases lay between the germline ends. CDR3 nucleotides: TGTGCCAGCAGCCCGGACGGGGACAATGAGCAGTTCTTC. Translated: CASSPDGDNEQFF.

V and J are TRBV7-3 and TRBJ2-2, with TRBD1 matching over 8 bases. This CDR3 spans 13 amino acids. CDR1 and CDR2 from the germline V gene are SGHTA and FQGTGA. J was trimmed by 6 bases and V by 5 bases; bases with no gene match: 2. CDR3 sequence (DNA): TGTGCCAGCAGCGACAGGGGCTCCGGGGAGCTGTTTTTT. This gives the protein CASSDRGSGELFF.

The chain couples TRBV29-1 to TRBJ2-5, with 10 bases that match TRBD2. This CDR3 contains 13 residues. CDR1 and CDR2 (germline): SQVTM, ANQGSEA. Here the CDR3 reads CSSTSGTIETQYF. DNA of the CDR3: TGCAGTTCCACTAGCGGGACGATAGAGACCCAGTACTTC.

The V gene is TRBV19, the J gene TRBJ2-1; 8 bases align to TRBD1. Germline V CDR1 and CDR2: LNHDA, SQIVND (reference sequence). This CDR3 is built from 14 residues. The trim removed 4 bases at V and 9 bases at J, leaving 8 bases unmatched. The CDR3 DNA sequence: TGTGCCAGTAGTACCGTGCCTGGACAGGGTGAGCAGTTCTTC. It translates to CASSTVPGQGEQFF.

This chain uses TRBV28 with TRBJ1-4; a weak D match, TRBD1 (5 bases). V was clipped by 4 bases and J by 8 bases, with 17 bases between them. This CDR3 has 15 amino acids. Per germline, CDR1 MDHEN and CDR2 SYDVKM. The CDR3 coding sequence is TGTGCCAGCAGTTCCCCCTCAGGGCTCGGAGAAAAACTGTTTTTT. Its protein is CASSSPSGLGEKLFF.

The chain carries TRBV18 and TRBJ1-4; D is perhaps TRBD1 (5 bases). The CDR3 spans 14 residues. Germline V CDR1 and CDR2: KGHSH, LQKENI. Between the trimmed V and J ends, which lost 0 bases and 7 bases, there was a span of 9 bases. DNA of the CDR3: TGTGCCAGCTCACCACCGGGGCAGGGTGAAAAACTGTTTTTT. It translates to CASSPPGQGEKLFF. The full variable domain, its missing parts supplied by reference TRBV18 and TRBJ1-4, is NAGVMQNPRHLVRRRGQEARLRCSPMKGHSHVYWYRQLPEEGLKFMVYLQKENIIDESGMPKERFSAEFPKEGPSILRIQQVVRGDSAAYFCASSPPGQGEKLFFGSGTQLSVL.

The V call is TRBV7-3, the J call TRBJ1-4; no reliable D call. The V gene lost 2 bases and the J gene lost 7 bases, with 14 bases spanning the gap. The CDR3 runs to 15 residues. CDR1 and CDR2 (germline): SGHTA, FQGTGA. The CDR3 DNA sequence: TGTGCCAGCAGCTTAGACGGTCTTCCCGGTGAAAAACTGTTTTTT. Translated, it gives CASSLDGLPGEKLFF.